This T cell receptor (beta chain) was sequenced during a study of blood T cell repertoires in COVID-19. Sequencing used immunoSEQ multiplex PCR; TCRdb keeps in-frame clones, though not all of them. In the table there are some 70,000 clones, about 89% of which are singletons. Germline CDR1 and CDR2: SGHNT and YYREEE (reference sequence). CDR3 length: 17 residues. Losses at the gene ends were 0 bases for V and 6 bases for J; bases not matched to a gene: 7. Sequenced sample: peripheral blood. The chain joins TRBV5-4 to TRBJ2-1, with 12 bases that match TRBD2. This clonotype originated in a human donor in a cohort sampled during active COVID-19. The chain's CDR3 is CASSLERPTSGSNEQFF. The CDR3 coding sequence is TGTGCCAGCAGCTTGGAAAGGCCGACTAGCGGGAGCAATGAGCAGTTCTTC.